Reported below is one TCR beta chain. This sample is part of a study of control samples from healthy donors and cancer patients. Using immunoSEQ multiplex PCR, the repertoire was profiled, and TCRdb retains in-frame clones only, with some absent. The sample has some 44,000 clones; around 70% are singletons. Germline V CDR1 and CDR2: SGHDN, FVKESK. CDR3 length: 17 amino acids. Unmatched junction bases numbered 7, after V lost 0 bases and J lost 4 bases. The specimen sequenced was formalin-fixed, paraffin-embedded tissue. V and J are TRBV14 and TRBJ2-5; 11 bases agree with TRBD2. The sequence was collected from a male donor with melanoma. CDR3 DNA sequence: TGTGCCAGCAGCCAAGAAGGGCTAGCGGGAGGTTTAGAGACCCAGTACTTC. Protein: CASSQEGLAGGLETQYF.